The text below deals with one T cell receptor (beta chain). Its cognate antigen is unknown. This specimen comes from a study of pediatric ulcerative colitis. Findings and limits, study-wide: Ulcerative colitis patients shared more blood-rectal clones than controls. No controls had the two rectal clonotypes shared by ulcerative colitis patients. Repertoires came from total lymphocyte DNA, so rare subsets like regulatory T cells may be missed.

This CDR3 spans 14 amino acids. Germline V gene sequence: CDR1 SGHTA, CDR2 FQGNSA. Trimming removed 2 bases from V and 5 bases from J, with 9 bases in between. TCRdb's table, derived via immunoSEQ multiplex PCR, lists solely in-frame clones and lacks some. The sample shows tens of thousands of clones, around 87% of them seen only once. Controls had colonoscopy for suspected IBD, with normal endoscopy and no IBD the following year. The chain is built from TRBV7-2 and TRBJ2-2; no reliable D call. The source of this sequence is a boy aged 5-17 years who was a control in a study of pediatric ulcerative colitis. The sequenced material came from blood. CDR3 nucleotide sequence: TGTGCCAGCAGCTTATCCCTCATGACCGGGGAGCTGTTTTTT. The encoded protein is CASSLSLMTGELFF.